These 29 T cell receptor beta chains were all obtained from the same sample, sequenced in a study of blood T cell repertoires in COVID-19. Sequencing was performed with immunoSEQ multiplex PCR; in TCRdb, only in-frame clones are kept and a portion is missing. The profile covers 150,000 to 200,000 clones, with 84% appearing a single time and about 2.6% taken by the ten largest. The specimen was peripheral blood. Every receptor here comes from a human donor with acute or convalescent COVID-19. The donor label of this sample is uncertain.

The J gene is TRBJ1-3, the V gene TRBV6-5; D gene ambiguous. The V gene lost 6 bases and the J gene lost 0 bases, with 9 bases spanning the gap. Germline CDR1 MNHEY, CDR2 SVGAGI. The CDR3 sequence is 14 residues long. The CDR3 here is CASRPGSSGNTIYF. The CDR3 nucleotides read TGTGCCAGCAGACCCGGGAGCTCTGGAAACACCATATATTTT.

The J gene is TRBJ2-3, the V gene TRBV9; weak D call: TRBD2 (7 bases). Trimming shortened V by 2 bases and J by 0 bases, and 10 bases separated the two germline ends. CDR1 is SGDLS, CDR2 YYNGEE, per germline. The CDR3 runs to 15 residues. The DNA for the CDR3 is TGTGCCAGCAGCGTGGGGGGGGCGAGCACAGATACGCAGTATTTT. It encodes CASSVGGASTDTQYF.

J is TRBJ2-7 and V is TRBV27, with TRBD2 matching over 12 bases. Trimming removed 9 bases from V and 2 bases from J; junction bases left unmatched: 8. Germline-derived CDR1 and CDR2 are MNHEY and SMNVEV (reference sequence). The CDR3 consists of 15 residues. CDR3 sequence reads: CASQTSGSHTYEQYF. DNA for the CDR3: TGTGCCAGTCAGACTAGCGGGAGTCATACCTACGAGCAGTACTTC.

This clone was seen a few times. The chain recombines TRBV5-4 with TRBJ1-6, with 7 bases fitting TRBD1. The length of the CDR3 is 16 residues. V was pared by 0 bases and J by 6 bases, with 6 bases of the junction left unmatched. The germline V gene has CDR1 SGHNT and CDR2 YYREEE (reference sequence). CDR3 sequence: CASSLGGGLSNSPLHF. For the CDR3, the DNA is TGTGCCAGCAGCTTGGGAGGGGGCTTGAGTAATTCACCCCTCCACTTT.

The chain carries TRBV19 and TRBJ1-6, with 7 bases lining up with TRBD1. Germline values: CDR1 LNHDA, CDR2 SQIVND (reference sequence). The CDR3 is 18 amino acids. J lost 0 bases, V lost 7 bases, and 12 bases had no gene match. The chain's CDR3 is CASTRRDSGFSYNSPLHF. The CDR3 DNA sequence: TGTGCCAGTACCCGAAGGGACAGCGGGTTCTCCTATAATTCACCCCTCCACTTT.

This clone was recorded a few times. J is TRBJ2-7 and V is TRBV7-9; D is possibly TRBD2 (7 bases). Germline V CDR1 and CDR2: SEHNR, FQNEAQ (reference sequence). Trimming removed 7 bases at V and 2 bases at J, with 18 bases between. The length of the CDR3 is 15 residues. The CDR3 DNA reads TGTGCCAGCACCCCGGGGGCGGGGGAAACCTACGAGCAGTACTTC. It encodes CASTPGAGETYEQYF.

The chain combines TRBV18 with TRBJ1-1, with D perhaps TRBD1 (5 bases). Germline lookup yields CDR1 KGHSH and CDR2 LQKENI. V dropped 6 bases and J dropped 1 base, with 9 bases sitting between them. The length of the CDR3 is 13 residues. CDR3 DNA sequence: TGTGCCAGCTCGGAACAGGAGAACACTGAAGCTTTCTTT. Its translation is CASSEQENTEAFF.

J is TRBJ1-5 and V is TRBV18; D unclear. The germline V gene encodes CDR1 KGHSH and CDR2 LQKENI. Between the trimmed V and J ends, which lost 0 bases and 7 bases, there was a span of 13 bases. The CDR3 has 15 residues. DNA of the CDR3: TGTGCCAGCTCACCACCTCTGTCTCCTCCCCAGCCCCAGCATTTT. Its protein product is CASSPPLSPPQPQHF. The entire variable domain, with the rest obtained from reference TRBV18 and TRBJ1-5, is as follows: NAGVMQNPRHLVRRRGQEARLRCSPMKGHSHVYWYRQLPEEGLKFMVYLQKENIIDESGMPKERFSAEFPKEGPSILRIQQVVRGDSAAYFCASSPPLSPPQPQHFGDGTRLSIL.

The gene calls are TRBV30 and TRBJ1-3, with D possibly being TRBD1 (5 bases). The V gene lost 1 base and the J gene lost 6 bases, with 19 bases spanning the gap. Germline CDR1 is GTSNPN and CDR2 is SVGIG (reference sequence). The CDR3 totals 16 residues. The CDR3 DNA follows: TGTGCCTGGAGTGGCCCCCTCGGGGGTAGGGAAAACACCATATATTTT. Its translation is CAWSGPLGGRENTIYF.

The V gene is TRBV19, the J gene TRBJ1-1; D call uncertain. Germline V gene lookup returns CDR1 LNHDA and CDR2 SQIVND (reference sequence). The CDR3 length is 13 residues. V was trimmed by 10 bases and J by 3 bases, leaving 15 bases between them. CDR3 coding DNA: TGTGCCACCTCCGTCGTCGGGGACACTGAAGCTTTCTTT. Translated, it gives CATSVVGDTEAFF.

The V gene is TRBV30, the J gene TRBJ1-5; TRBD1 is a possible D gene (5 bases). The CDR3 sequence is 14 residues long. Looked up from germline, CDR1 is GTSNPN and CDR2 is SVGIG (reference sequence). Deletions cut 1 base from V and 6 bases from J, with 13 bases between. The CDR3 bases are TGTGCCTGGAGTGAACTAGGGGAGGTTCAGCCCCAGCATTTT. It is translated as CAWSELGEVQPQHF.

The chain carries TRBV5-8 and TRBJ2-2; D may be TRBD1 (5 bases). This CDR3 is built from 16 residues. In germline, CDR1 is SGHTS, CDR2 YDEGEE. Trimming pared 0 bases from V and 3 bases from J, leaving 12 bases between. CDR3 DNA sequence: TGTGCCAGCAGCTTGGCGGACGGACAATACACCGGGGAGCTGTTTTTT. It specifies CASSLADGQYTGELFF. Full variable domain (remainder filled in from reference TRBV5-8 and TRBJ2-2): EAGVTQSPTHLIKTRGQQATLRCSPISGHTSVYWYQQALGLGLQFLLWYDEGEERNRGNFPPRFSGRQFPNYSSELNVNALELEDSALYLCASSLADGQYTGELFFGEGSRLTVL.

The chain uses TRBV5-3 and TRBJ1-1, with 8 bases fitting TRBD1. TRBV5-3 is assigned to the ORF class and has an uncertain function. Trimming removed 3 bases from V and 2 bases from J; junction bases left unmatched: 12. The CDR3 contains 17 residues. DNA of the CDR3: TGTGCCAGAAGCTCTCCAGAGACGACAGGGGTAAACACTGAAGCTTTCTTT. Translating it yields CARSSPETTGVNTEAFF.

The V gene is TRBV5-1, the J gene TRBJ2-7; the match to TRBD2 covers 8 bases. Trimming at V came to 4 bases and at J to 0 bases, leaving 6 bases not matched to a gene. Germline CDR1 and CDR2: SGHRS and YFSETQ. The CDR3 covers 15 residues. DNA for the CDR3: TGCGCCAGCAGCCCGGGGGGGGCGATCTCCTACGAGCAGTACTTC. Translation: CASSPGGAISYEQYF. Based on the CDR3 plus reference TRBV5-1 and TRBJ2-7, the full variable domain is KAGVTQTPRYLIKTRGQQVTLSCSPISGHRSVSWYQQTPGQGLQFLFEYFSETQRNKGNFPGRFSGRQFSNSRSEMNVSTLELGDSALYLCASSPGGAISYEQYFGPGTRLTVT.

Only one count was recorded for this clone. The chain links TRBV2 to TRBJ1-1; perhaps TRBD1 as D (5 bases). CDR1 SNHLY and CDR2 FYNNEI come from the germline V gene. V was cut by 7 bases and J by 1 base, with 19 bases left in between. The CDR3 covers 16 residues. CDR3 coding DNA: TGTGCCAGCACCGCAGGCCCGGGACTGAAGAACACTGAAGCTTTCTTT. It translates to CASTAGPGLKNTEAFF.

The V and J genes are TRBV6-5 and TRBJ2-1, with TRBD2 matching over 7 bases. The CDR3 has 15 residues. Germline lookup yields CDR1 MNHEY and CDR2 SVGAGI. The V segment lost 4 bases and the J segment 0 bases; nucleotides outside the gene matches: 3. CDR3 DNA: TGTGCCAGCAGTTCCCAGCGGGGCTCCTACAATGAGCAGTTCTTC. Its protein is CASSSQRGSYNEQFF.

The chain couples TRBV18 to TRBJ2-1, with 10 bases matching TRBD1. The J segment lost 15 bases and the V segment lost 1 base, leaving 15 bases of the junction unmatched. Germline V lookup: CDR1 KGHSH, CDR2 LQKENI. This CDR3 spans 16 amino acids. In nucleotides, the CDR3 is TGTGCCAGCTCACCACTCGACAGGGGGCAAGTAGACCCTCGGTTCTTC. As protein: CASSPLDRGQVDPRFF.

The rearrangement uses TRBV27 and TRBJ1-6; D is unclear. This CDR3 spans 15 amino acids. The germline CDR1 and CDR2 sequences are MNHEY and SMNVEV (reference sequence). The V and J ends lost 2 bases and 6 bases respectively, with 11 bases between them. The CDR3 nucleotides read TGTGCCAGCAGTTTACACGGCGGAGTTAATTCACCCCTCCACTTT. This codes for CASSLHGGVNSPLHF.

This chain uses TRBV18 with TRBJ1-1; the D is unclear. The V end was cut by 1 base, the J end by 7 bases, with 13 bases between. CDR1 is KGHSH, CDR2 LQKENI, per germline. The CDR3 extends over 14 amino acids. CDR3 nucleotide sequence: TGTGCCAGCTCACCACGGCCTATCGACAATGAAGCTTTCTTT. This encodes CASSPRPIDNEAFF. Full variable domain (missing parts from reference TRBV18 and TRBJ1-1): NAGVMQNPRHLVRRRGQEARLRCSPMKGHSHVYWYRQLPEEGLKFMVYLQKENIIDESGMPKERFSAEFPKEGPSILRIQQVVRGDSAAYFCASSPRPIDNEAFFGQGTRLTVV.

The V and J genes are TRBV5-4 and TRBJ2-7, with D perhaps matching TRBD2 (5 bases). The CDR3 sequence is 15 residues long. From germline, CDR1 is SGHNT and CDR2 YYREEE (reference sequence). V was cut by 3 bases and J by 0 bases, with 13 bases left in between. The CDR3 region is CASSSPGSSSYEQYF. The CDR3 DNA is TGTGCCAGCAGCTCGCCGGGGAGCAGCTCCTACGAGCAGTACTTC.

The genes are TRBV6-5 and TRBJ2-1; D may be TRBD2 (6 bases). Germline V gene data show CDR1 as MNHEY and CDR2 as SVGAGI. The length of the CDR3 is 15 residues. V lost 6 bases, J lost 10 bases, and 22 bases lay in between. CDR3 loop: CASSRRALGWGEQFF. CDR3 coding DNA: TGTGCCAGCAGCCGGAGGGCCCTCGGGTGGGGAGAGCAGTTCTTC.

The chain employs TRBV19 and TRBJ1-2; the match to TRBD1 covers 10 bases. Trimming cost V 4 bases and J 5 bases; bases outside gene matches: 4. CDR3 length: 14 residues. CDR1 is LNHDA and CDR2 is SQIVND in the germline V gene (reference sequence). The CDR3 sequence is CASSTTGGSYGYTF. Written as DNA, the CDR3 is TGTGCCAGTAGTACGACAGGGGGCTCGTATGGCTACACCTTC.

The chain links TRBV19 to TRBJ1-3, with a tentative D call TRBD1 (6 bases). Germline loops: CDR1 LNHDA, CDR2 SQIVND (reference sequence). V was cut by 5 bases and J by 0 bases, with 14 bases left in between. The CDR3 runs 16 residues. In DNA form, the CDR3 reads TGTGCCAGTAGTTTCCGCGGACAGCTCTCTGGAAACACCATATATTTT. Amino acid sequence: CASSFRGQLSGNTIYF.

V is TRBV19 and J is TRBJ2-6; TRBD1 matches at 8 bases. Germline V gene sequence: CDR1 LNHDA, CDR2 SQIVND (reference sequence). V lost 5 bases, J lost 2 bases, and 5 bases stayed unmatched. The CDR3 extends over 16 amino acids. DNA of the CDR3: TGTGCCAGTAGTGGGTCACAGGGGGCTGGGGCCAACGTCCTGACTTTC. It encodes CASSGSQGAGANVLTF.

The V gene is TRBV2, the J gene TRBJ2-3, with TRBD2 matching over 8 bases. The CDR3 has 14 residues. Germline V gene sequence: CDR1 SNHLY, CDR2 FYNNEI. V shed 9 bases, J shed 0 bases, and the junction held 5 bases outside the gene matches. CDR3 loop: CARSTSASTDTQYF. CDR3 DNA: TGTGCCAGGTCGACTAGCGCTAGCACAGATACGCAGTATTTT.

The chain combines TRBV4-2 with TRBJ1-5, with D possibly matching TRBD1 (5 bases). The CDR3 sequence is 16 residues long. CDR1 is LGHNA and CDR2 is YNFKEQ in the germline V gene. V gave up 0 bases and J gave up 1 base, with 10 bases separating them. CDR3 loop: CASSQEGGDSNQPQHF. Here the CDR3 DNA reads TGTGCCAGCAGCCAAGAGGGAGGGGACAGCAATCAGCCCCAGCATTTT.

This clone came up once. The chain combines TRBV7-9 with TRBJ2-1, with unresolved D. The germline CDR1 and CDR2 sequences are SEHNR and FQNEAQ (reference sequence). The CDR3 is 12 residues long. The V end lost 4 bases, the J end lost 12 bases, and 13 bases lay between the germline ends. The CDR3 loop is CASSSAGLRQFF. CDR3 DNA: TGTGCCAGCAGCTCCGCAGGCTTAAGGCAGTTCTTC.

V and J are TRBV5-1 and TRBJ1-1, with 7 bases matching TRBD1. Looked up from germline, CDR1 is SGHRS and CDR2 is YFSETQ. V was pared by 0 bases and J by 4 bases, with 9 bases of the junction left unmatched. This CDR3 has 16 residues. The CDR3 nucleotides read TGCGCCAGCAGCTTGGCCTTATCAGGGGGTAGCACTGAAGCTTTCTTT. It is translated as CASSLALSGGSTEAFF. Combining the CDR3 with reference TRBV5-1 and TRBJ1-1 gives the whole variable domain KAGVTQTPRYLIKTRGQQVTLSCSPISGHRSVSWYQQTPGQGLQFLFEYFSETQRNKGNFPGRFSGRQFSNSRSEMNVSTLELGDSALYLCASSLALSGGSTEAFFGQGTRLTVV.

This chain links TRBV5-1 with TRBJ2-2; TRBD1 is a possible D gene (6 bases). Germline lookup yields CDR1 SGHRS and CDR2 YFSETQ. This CDR3 spans 15 amino acids. V lost 2 bases, J lost 1 base, and 9 bases lay in between. This CDR3 is CASSFSGVNTGELFF. The CDR3 nucleotides are TGCGCCAGCAGCTTCTCAGGGGTGAACACCGGGGAGCTGTTTTTT. The entire variable domain, with the rest obtained from reference TRBV5-1 and TRBJ2-2, is as follows: KAGVTQTPRYLIKTRGQQVTLSCSPISGHRSVSWYQQTPGQGLQFLFEYFSETQRNKGNFPGRFSGRQFSNSRSEMNVSTLELGDSALYLCASSFSGVNTGELFFGEGSRLTVL.